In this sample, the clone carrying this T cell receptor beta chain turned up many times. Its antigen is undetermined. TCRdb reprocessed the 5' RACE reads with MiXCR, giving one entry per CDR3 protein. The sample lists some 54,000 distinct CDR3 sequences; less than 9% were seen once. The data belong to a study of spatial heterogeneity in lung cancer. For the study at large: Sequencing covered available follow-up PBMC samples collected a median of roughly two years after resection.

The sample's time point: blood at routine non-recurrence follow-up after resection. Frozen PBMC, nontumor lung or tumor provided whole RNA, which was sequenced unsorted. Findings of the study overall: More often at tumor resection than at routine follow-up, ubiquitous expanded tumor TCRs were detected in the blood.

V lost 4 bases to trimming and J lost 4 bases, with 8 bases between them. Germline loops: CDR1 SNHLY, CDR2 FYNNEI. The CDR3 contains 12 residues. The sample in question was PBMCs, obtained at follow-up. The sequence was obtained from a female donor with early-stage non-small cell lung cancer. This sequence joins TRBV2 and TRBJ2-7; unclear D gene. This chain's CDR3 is CASSGPTYEQYF. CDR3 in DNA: TGTGCCAGCAGTGGACCGACTTACGAGCAGTACTTC. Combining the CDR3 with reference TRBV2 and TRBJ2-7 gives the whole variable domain EPEVTQTPSHQVTQMGQEVILRCVPISNHLYFYWYRQILGQKVEFLVSFYNNEISEKSEIFDDQFSVERPDGSNFTLKIRSTKLEDSAMYFCASSGPTYEQYFGPGTRLTVT.